Sequencing of this TCR beta chain was carried out in a study of T cells in tumors after PD-1 blockade. Study at large: During anti-PD-1 treatment, some patients continued daily vismodegib 150 mg. General observations from the study: Blood contained 35% to 50% of the tumor's TCR clonotypes.

The CDR3 is 14 residues long. The germline V gene encodes CDR1 ENHRY and CDR2 SYGVKD. Between the trimmed V and J ends, which lost 0 bases and 1 base, there was a span of 6 bases. Data came from immunoSEQ multiplex PCR; TCRdb stores just in-frame clones and leaves some out. The repertoire holds 13,000 to 15,000 clones, approximately 80% seen once, with 20% to 25% in the top ten. Comment on this clone: Antigen specificity is unknown.

The chain links TRBV10-3 to TRBJ2-5; no clear D gene. The material sequenced was PBMCs, taken after anti-PD-1 treatment. This sequence originates from a human donor with basal cell carcinoma. The CDR3 DNA sequence: TGTGCCATCAGTGAGTCTCACAGCCAAGAGACCCAGTACTTC. The encoded protein is CAISESHSQETQYF.